This TCR beta chain was sequenced in a study of blood T cell repertoires in COVID-19. Turning to the study itself: Whether acute or convalescent, the COVID-19 samples came from the United States, Italy and Spain. T cells, B-cell-depleted T cells, or PBMCs supplied cDNA or gDNA.

The CDR3 is 14 residues long. Between the trimmed V and J ends, which lost 6 bases and 6 bases, there was a span of 15 bases. Germline-derived CDR1 and CDR2 are MNHEY and SVGAGI. Per the authors' pipeline: Reference gene primer amplification gave estimated nucleated cell counts. The table came from immunoSEQ multiplex PCR; TCRdb's copy has only in-frame clones and leaves some out. V and J calls and clone size are those listed in that table; D and trimming were worked out from the DNA. The table records about 42,000 clones, approximately 92% of them present only once. Specimen: peripheral blood. This TCR was sampled from a man aged 25-40 years with active or convalescent COVID-19. The chain links TRBV6-5 to TRBJ2-4; weak D call: TRBD1 (8 bases). The CDR3 sequence is CASRRTGRGNIQYF. CDR3 sequence (DNA): TGTGCCAGCAGACGGACAGGGAGGGGAAACATTCAGTACTTC.